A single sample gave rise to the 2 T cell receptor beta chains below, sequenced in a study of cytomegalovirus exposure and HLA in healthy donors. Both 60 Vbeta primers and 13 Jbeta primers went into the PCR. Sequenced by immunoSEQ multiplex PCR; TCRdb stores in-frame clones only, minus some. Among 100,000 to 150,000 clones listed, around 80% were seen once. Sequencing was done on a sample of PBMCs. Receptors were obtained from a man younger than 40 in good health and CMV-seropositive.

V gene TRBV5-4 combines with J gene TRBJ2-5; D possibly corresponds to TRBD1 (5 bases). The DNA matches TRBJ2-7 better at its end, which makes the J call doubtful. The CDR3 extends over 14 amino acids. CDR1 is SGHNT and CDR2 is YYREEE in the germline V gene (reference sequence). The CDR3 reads CASSFAGMDYEQYF. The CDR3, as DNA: TGTGCCAGCAGCTTTGCAGGGATGGACTACGAGCAGTACTTC.

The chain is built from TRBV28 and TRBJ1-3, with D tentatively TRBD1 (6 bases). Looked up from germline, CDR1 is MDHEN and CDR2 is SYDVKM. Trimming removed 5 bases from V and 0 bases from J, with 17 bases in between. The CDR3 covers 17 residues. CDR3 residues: CASSSTGSFLSGNTIYF. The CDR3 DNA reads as TGTGCCAGCAGTAGCACAGGGAGCTTCCTCTCTGGAAACACCATATATTTT.